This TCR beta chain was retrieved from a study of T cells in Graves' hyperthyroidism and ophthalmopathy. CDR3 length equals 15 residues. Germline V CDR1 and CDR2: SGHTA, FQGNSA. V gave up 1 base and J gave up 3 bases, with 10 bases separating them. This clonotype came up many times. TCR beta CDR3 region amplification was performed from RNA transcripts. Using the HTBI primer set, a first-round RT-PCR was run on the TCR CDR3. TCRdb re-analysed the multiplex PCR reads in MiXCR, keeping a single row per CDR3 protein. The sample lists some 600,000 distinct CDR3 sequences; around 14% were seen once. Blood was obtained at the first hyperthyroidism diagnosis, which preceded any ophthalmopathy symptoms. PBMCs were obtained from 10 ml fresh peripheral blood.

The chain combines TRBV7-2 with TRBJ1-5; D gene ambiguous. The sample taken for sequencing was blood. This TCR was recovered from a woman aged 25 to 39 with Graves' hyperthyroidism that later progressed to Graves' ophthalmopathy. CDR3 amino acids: CASSLGFGDNQPQHF. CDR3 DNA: TGTGCCAGCAGCTTAGGGTTCGGGGACAATCAGCCCCAGCATTTT.